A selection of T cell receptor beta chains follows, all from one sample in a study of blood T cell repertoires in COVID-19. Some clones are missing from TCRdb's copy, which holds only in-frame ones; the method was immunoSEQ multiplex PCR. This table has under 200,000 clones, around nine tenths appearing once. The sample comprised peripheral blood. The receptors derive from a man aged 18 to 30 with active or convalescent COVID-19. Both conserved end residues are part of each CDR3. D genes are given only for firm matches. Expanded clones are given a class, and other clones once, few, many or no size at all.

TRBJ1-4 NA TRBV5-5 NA CASSLDGRANEKLFF TGTGCCAGCAGCTTGGATGGGCGGGCTAATGAAAAACTGTTTTTT
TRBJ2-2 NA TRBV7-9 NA CASSATWEGAGELFF TGTGCCAGCAGCGCTACTTGGGAAGGGGCCGGGGAGCTGTTTTTT
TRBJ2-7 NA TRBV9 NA CASSVGTGGYYEQYF TGTGCCAGCAGCGTAGGGACAGGAGGGTACTACGAGCAGTACTTC
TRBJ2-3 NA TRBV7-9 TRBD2 CASSLAPAGVSTDTQYF TGTGCCAGCAGCTTAGCTCCAGCGGGGGTGAGCACAGATACGCAGTATTTT
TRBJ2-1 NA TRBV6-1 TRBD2 CASSDFSGGANEQFF TGTGCCAGCAGTGATTTTAGCGGGGGGGCCAATGAGCAGTTCTTC
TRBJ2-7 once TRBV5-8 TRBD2 CASSLLLAGDSQYF TGTGCCAGCAGCTTGCTACTAGCGGGAGACTCGCAGTACTTC
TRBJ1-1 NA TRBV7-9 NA CASSSSTRFGTEAFF TGTGCCAGCAGCTCGTCGACAAGGTTCGGCACTGAAGCTTTCTTT
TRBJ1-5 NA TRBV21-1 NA CAIYLRTRGLLEPQHF TGTGCCATCTACCTCCGGACAAGGGGGTTGTTAGAGCCCCAGCATTTT
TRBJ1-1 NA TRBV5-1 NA CASSLEAAINTEAFF TGCGCCAGCAGCTTGGAAGCGGCTATCAACACTGAAGCTTTCTTT
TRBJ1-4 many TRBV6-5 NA CATSTGLVKKLFF TGTGCCACTTCCACAGGATTAGTAAAAAAACTGTTTTTT
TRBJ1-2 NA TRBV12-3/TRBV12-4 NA CASSPNYNYGYTF TGTGCCAGCAGTCCCAACTACAACTATGGCTACACCTTC
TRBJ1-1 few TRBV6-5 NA CASSYLGLDRNTEAFF TGTGCCAGCAGTTACTTAGGTCTGGACAGAAACACTGAAGCTTTCTTT
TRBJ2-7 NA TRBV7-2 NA CASSLVTGSYEQYF TGTGCCAGCAGCTTAGTAACAGGCTCCTACGAGCAGTACTTC
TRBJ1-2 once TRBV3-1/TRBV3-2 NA CASSQGLGYGYTF TGTGCCAGCAGCCAAGGACTCGGCTATGGCTACACCTTC
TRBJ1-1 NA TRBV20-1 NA CSASSGNTEAFF TGCAGTGCTAGTTCCGGGAACACTGAAGCTTTCTTT
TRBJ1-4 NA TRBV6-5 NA CASSTDRGFGKLFF TGTGCCAGCAGCACGGACAGAGGGTTTGGAAAACTGTTTTTT
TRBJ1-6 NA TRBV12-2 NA CASRPPLGTGSPLHF TGTGCAAGTCGCCCCCCTCTGGGTACGGGTTCACCCCTCCACTTT
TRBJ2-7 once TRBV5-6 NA CASSADTAGEQYF TGTGCCAGCAGCGCGGACACCGCCGGGGAGCAGTACTTC
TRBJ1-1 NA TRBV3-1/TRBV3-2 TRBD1 CASSQGLITPRDSHNTEAFF TGTGCCAGCAGCCAAGGACTGATAACACCCAGGGACAGCCATAACACTGAAGCTTTCTTT
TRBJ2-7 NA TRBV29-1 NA CSVGTDSYEQYF TGCAGCGTTGGGACAGACTCCTACGAGCAGTACTTC
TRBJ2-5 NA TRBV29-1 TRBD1 CSVEDADRVARAQYF TGCAGCGTTGAAGACGCGGACAGGGTGGCGAGGGCCCAGTACTTC
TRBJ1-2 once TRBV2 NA CASSIAGVGGYTF TGTGCCAGCAGTATCGCAGGGGTTGGAGGCTACACCTTC
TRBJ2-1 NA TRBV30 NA CAWSFDLNEQFF TGTGCCTGGAGTTTTGACTTGAATGAGCAGTTCTTC
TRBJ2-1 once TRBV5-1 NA CASSLEPTGAKYNEQFF TGCGCCAGCAGCTTGGAGCCGACAGGCGCCAAGTACAATGAGCAGTTCTTC
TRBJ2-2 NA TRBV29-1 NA CSVEDRTAEVGDGELFF TGCAGCGTTGAAGATAGGACAGCCGAGGTAGGAGACGGGGAGCTGTTTTTT
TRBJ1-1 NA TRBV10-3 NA CATAEGTGETEAFF TGTGCCACGGCGGAGGGGACGGGGGAAACTGAAGCTTTCTTT
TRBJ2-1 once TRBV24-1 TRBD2 CATSAVQGTSGPERHNEQFF TGTGCCACCAGTGCAGTTCAAGGGACTAGCGGGCCAGAGCGACACAATGAGCAGTTCTTC
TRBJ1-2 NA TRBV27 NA CASSSTGVYGYTF TGTGCCAGCAGTTCGACAGGAGTCTATGGCTACACCTTC
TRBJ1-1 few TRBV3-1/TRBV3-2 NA CASSQDLSTEAFF TGTGCCAGCAGCCAAGATTTGAGCACTGAAGCTTTCTTT
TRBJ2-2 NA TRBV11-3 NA CASSPDGGRNTGELFF TGTGCCAGCAGCCCAGACGGGGGTCGGAACACCGGGGAGCTGTTTTTT
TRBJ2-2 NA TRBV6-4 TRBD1 CASSDPDRVIGELFF TGTGCCAGCAGTGATCCGGACAGGGTCATCGGGGAGCTGTTTTTT
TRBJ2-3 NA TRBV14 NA CASSLNLKQDTQYF TGTGCCAGCAGCCTTAACTTAAAGCAAGATACGCAGTATTTT
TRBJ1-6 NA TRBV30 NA CAWIAEKNSPLHF TGTGCCTGGATCGCGGAAAAAAATTCACCCCTCCACTTT
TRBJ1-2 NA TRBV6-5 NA CATDGGLYGYTF TGTGCCACCGATGGAGGCCTCTATGGCTACACCTTC
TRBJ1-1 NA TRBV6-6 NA CASSYQIMNTEAFF TGTGCCAGCAGTTATCAGATCATGAACACTGAAGCTTTCTTT
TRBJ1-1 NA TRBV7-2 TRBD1 CASSLAMVSGGAFF TGTGCCAGCAGCTTAGCGATGGTGTCAGGGGGAGCTTTCTTT
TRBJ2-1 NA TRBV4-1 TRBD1 CASSPWTGNNNEQFF TGCGCCAGCAGCCCCTGGACAGGGAACAACAATGAGCAGTTCTTC
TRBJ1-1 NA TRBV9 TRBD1 CASSPRMGTGRDTEAFF TGTGCCAGCAGCCCCCGAATGGGGACAGGGAGAGACACTGAAGCTTTCTTT
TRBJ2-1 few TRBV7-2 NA CASSLPGLKQFF TGTGCCAGCAGCCTACCGGGACTGAAGCAGTTCTTC
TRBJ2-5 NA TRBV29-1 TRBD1 CSASGRTGGETQYF TGCAGCGCCTCCGGGCGGACAGGTGGAGAGACCCAGTACTTC
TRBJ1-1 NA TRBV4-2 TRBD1 CASSRERTGRTEAFF TGTGCCAGCAGCCGAGAGAGGACAGGGCGGACTGAAGCTTTCTTT